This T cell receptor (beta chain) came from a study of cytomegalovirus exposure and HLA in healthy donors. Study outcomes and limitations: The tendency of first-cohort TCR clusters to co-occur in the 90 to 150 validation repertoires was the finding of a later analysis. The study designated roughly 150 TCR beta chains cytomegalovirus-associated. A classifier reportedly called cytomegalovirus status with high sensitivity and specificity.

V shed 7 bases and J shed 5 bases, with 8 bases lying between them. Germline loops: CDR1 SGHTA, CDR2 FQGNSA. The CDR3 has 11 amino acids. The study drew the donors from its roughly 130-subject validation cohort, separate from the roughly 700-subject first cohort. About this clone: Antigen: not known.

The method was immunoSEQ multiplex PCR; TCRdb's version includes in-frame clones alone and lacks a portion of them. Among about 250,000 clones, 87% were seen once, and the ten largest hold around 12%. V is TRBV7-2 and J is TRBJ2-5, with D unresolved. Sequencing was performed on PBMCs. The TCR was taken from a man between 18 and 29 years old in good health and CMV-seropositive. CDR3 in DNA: TGTGCCAGCATGGTAGGGGAGACCCAGTACTTC. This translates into CASMVGETQYF. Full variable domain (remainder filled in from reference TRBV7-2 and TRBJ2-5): GAGVSQSPSNKVTEKGKDVELRCDPISGHTALYWYRQSLGQGLEFLIYFQGNSAPDKSGLPSDRFSAERTGGSVSTLTIQRTQQEDSAVYLCASMVGETQYFGPGTRLLVL.